This T cell receptor (beta chain) is drawn from a study of shared clonotypes between healthy human individuals. Across the study: Each donor's CD8 memory used one plate, CD8 naive two, each CD4 subset three.

The study's findings and limits: Sequencing depth was predicted to influence how clonotypes are shared among donors. Donors were few, which limited the genetic and exposure-history diversity represented.

Germline V gives CDR1 MNHEY, CDR2 SVGAGI. This CDR3 comprises 16 residues. V lost 0 bases to trimming and J lost 1 base, with 9 bases between them. With respect to this clone: Its cognate antigen is unknown.

Using immunoSEQ multiplex PCR, the repertoire was profiled, and TCRdb retains in-frame clones only, with some absent. This repertoire shows around 1.1 million clones, approximately 80% found once; its top ten account for 0.89%. Both subsets, CD45RA+ naive and CD45RA-negative memory, were split from the CD4+ cells. J is TRBJ2-2 and V is TRBV6-5, with D possibly being TRBD2 (5 bases). This receptor was identified in a man between 18 and 35 years old in good health. Some clones in this sample may be carry-over from other donors' samples. Specimen: memory CD4+ T cells from PBMCs. Specified subset: CD45RA-negative fraction. CDR3 DNA: TGTGCCAGCAGTTACTCGAGGGCAGGGAACACCGGGGAGCTGTTTTTT. Its translation: CASSYSRAGNTGELFF.